Listed below are T cell receptor beta chains from one sample, sequenced in a study of vaccination and CD4 T cells after COVID-19. TCRdb used MiXCR to reprocess the PCR reads, holding one entry per CDR3 protein. The data contain 20,000 or so distinct CDR3 sequences, 60% of them seen just once; the ten biggest clones take up roughly 1.1%. The sample here was CD4+ T cells from blood, taken after SARS-CoV-2 vaccination. These receptors were collected from a human donor who had recovered from COVID-19. Both conserved end residues are part of each CDR3. The order of the fields is D gene, V gene, J gene, clone size, CDR3 DNA, CDR3 protein. D genes are given only for firm matches. Not all rows give a size; the values are once, few, many and, for expanded clones, a class.

d_call: NA
v_call: TRBV19
j_call: TRBJ1-5
clone_size: NA
cdr3_nt: TGTGCCAGTAGTATGCAGACAGGCAATCAGCCCCAGCATTTT
cdr3_aa: CASSMQTGNQPQHF

d_call: NA
v_call: TRBV12-3/TRBV12-4
j_call: TRBJ2-5
clone_size: few
cdr3_nt: TGTGCCAGCAGCCTCAGGACAGTCCGGACCCAGTACTTC
cdr3_aa: CASSLRTVRTQYF

d_call: TRBD2
v_call: TRBV19
j_call: TRBJ2-7
clone_size: NA
cdr3_nt: TGTGCCAGTAGTTTTTCTGGACTAGCGGCCCTCGAGCAGTACTTC
cdr3_aa: CASSFSGLAALEQYF

d_call: NA
v_call: TRBV20-1
j_call: TRBJ2-3
clone_size: few
cdr3_nt: TGCAGTGCTAGTGAGGGATCCGACTCAGATACGCAGTATTTT
cdr3_aa: CSASEGSDSDTQYF

d_call: NA
v_call: TRBV27
j_call: TRBJ2-7
clone_size: NA
cdr3_nt: TGTGCCAGCCATCGATCGGGCAGCTCCTACGAGCAGTACTTC
cdr3_aa: CASHRSGSSYEQYF

d_call: TRBD2
v_call: TRBV11-2
j_call: TRBJ2-2
clone_size: NA
cdr3_nt: TGTGCCAGCAGCTTCACTAGCGGGAACACCGGGGAGCTGTTTTTT
cdr3_aa: CASSFTSGNTGELFF

d_call: NA
v_call: TRBV19
j_call: TRBJ1-2
clone_size: NA
cdr3_nt: TGTGCCAGTAGTCCTGAGGGCGGCTACTATGGCTACACCTTC
cdr3_aa: CASSPEGGYYGYTF

d_call: NA
v_call: TRBV28
j_call: TRBJ1-2
clone_size: once
cdr3_nt: TGTGCCAGCAGGTCGGGGTTGCGGGGCTACACCTTC
cdr3_aa: CASRSGLRGYTF

d_call: NA
v_call: TRBV19
j_call: TRBJ2-7
clone_size: NA
cdr3_nt: TGTGCCAGTAGTATAGTTTGGAACTCCTACGAGCAGTACTTC
cdr3_aa: CASSIVWNSYEQYF

d_call: TRBD1
v_call: TRBV28
j_call: TRBJ2-7
clone_size: NA
cdr3_nt: TGTGCCAGCAGTCCCTCGACAGGGTTTGCCTACGAGCAGTACTTC
cdr3_aa: CASSPSTGFAYEQYF

d_call: TRBD1
v_call: TRBV2
j_call: TRBJ2-7
clone_size: once
cdr3_nt: TGTGCCAGCAGTGGACAGGGCTACACCTACGAGCAGTACTTC
cdr3_aa: CASSGQGYTYEQYF

d_call: NA
v_call: TRBV7-9
j_call: TRBJ1-1
clone_size: NA
cdr3_nt: TGTGCCAGCAAGAACACTGAAGCTTTCTTT
cdr3_aa: CASKNTEAFF

d_call: NA
v_call: TRBV6-1
j_call: TRBJ2-2
clone_size: few
cdr3_nt: TGTGCCAGCAGACACAGGGACGGAGCGAACACCGGGGAGCTGTTTTTT
cdr3_aa: CASRHRDGANTGELFF

d_call: TRBD1
v_call: TRBV11-2
j_call: TRBJ1-3
clone_size: NA
cdr3_nt: TGTGCCAGCAGCTTAGATACAGGGGGCTCTGGAAACACCATATATTTT
cdr3_aa: CASSLDTGGSGNTIYF

d_call: TRBD2
v_call: TRBV20-1
j_call: TRBJ2-7
clone_size: NA
cdr3_nt: TGCAGTGCTAGCGGCACAGCGGGAGGGTCCTACGAGCAGTACTTC
cdr3_aa: CSASGTAGGSYEQYF

d_call: NA
v_call: TRBV2
j_call: TRBJ1-5
clone_size: few
cdr3_nt: TGTGCCAGCAGGCCTACAGGGAATCTCAATCAGCCCCAGCATTTT
cdr3_aa: CASRPTGNLNQPQHF

d_call: TRBD2
v_call: TRBV6-1
j_call: TRBJ2-7
clone_size: NA
cdr3_nt: TGTGCCAGCAGTGGTAGACTAGCGGGACTCCTCTACGAGCAGTACTTC
cdr3_aa: CASSGRLAGLLYEQYF

d_call: NA
v_call: TRBV2
j_call: TRBJ1-1
clone_size: NA
cdr3_nt: TGTGCCAGCAGTGAGGTGATAAGGAACACTGAAGCTTTCTTT
cdr3_aa: CASSEVIRNTEAFF

d_call: NA
v_call: TRBV7-2
j_call: TRBJ2-7
clone_size: once
cdr3_nt: TGTGCCAGCAGCTTATTAAGCGGCAGCTCCTACGAGCAGTACTTC
cdr3_aa: CASSLLSGSSYEQYF

d_call: NA
v_call: TRBV2
j_call: TRBJ1-1
clone_size: NA
cdr3_nt: TGTGCCAGCAGTGAAATGTCGGGGGTAGCTTTCTTT
cdr3_aa: CASSEMSGVAFF

d_call: NA
v_call: TRBV30
j_call: TRBJ1-1
clone_size: NA
cdr3_nt: TGTGCCTGGAGTCTCCGTTCCAGTCTAGGGAGTGAAGCTTTCTTT
cdr3_aa: CAWSLRSSLGSEAFF

d_call: NA
v_call: TRBV20-1
j_call: TRBJ2-7
clone_size: few
cdr3_nt: TGCAGTGCTAGCCGGGACGAGCAGTACTTC
cdr3_aa: CSASRDEQYF

d_call: NA
v_call: TRBV20-1
j_call: TRBJ1-5
clone_size: NA
cdr3_nt: TGCAGTGCTGTCCCAGGGGGCAATCAGCCCCAGCATTTT
cdr3_aa: CSAVPGGNQPQHF

d_call: TRBD2
v_call: TRBV6-1
j_call: TRBJ2-2
clone_size: NA
cdr3_nt: TGTGCCAGTTCAGGACTAGCGGGAGGGTATATCGGGGAGCTGTTTTTT
cdr3_aa: CASSGLAGGYIGELFF

d_call: NA
v_call: TRBV30
j_call: TRBJ1-1
clone_size: NA
cdr3_nt: TGTGCCTGGGCCCAATCTTGGAAGATGAACACTGAAGCTTTCTTT
cdr3_aa: CAWAQSWKMNTEAFF

d_call: TRBD1
v_call: TRBV5-4
j_call: TRBJ2-7
clone_size: NA
cdr3_nt: TGTGCCAGCAGCGGGACAGGGTCCGGGTACGAGCAGTACTTC
cdr3_aa: CASSGTGSGYEQYF

d_call: NA
v_call: TRBV6-1
j_call: TRBJ2-7
clone_size: NA
cdr3_nt: TGTGCCAGCAGTCCTAGATCAAGGGCAGCCTACGAGCAGTACTTC
cdr3_aa: CASSPRSRAAYEQYF

d_call: NA
v_call: TRBV7-6
j_call: TRBJ1-4
clone_size: NA
cdr3_nt: TGTGCCAGCAGCTTGACTGCCCAAAATGAAAAACTGTTTTTT
cdr3_aa: CASSLTAQNEKLFF

d_call: NA
v_call: TRBV7-9
j_call: TRBJ2-3
clone_size: NA
cdr3_nt: TGTGCCAGCAGCTCTCCCCGGTCGGCAGATACGCAGTATTTT
cdr3_aa: CASSSPRSADTQYF

d_call: NA
v_call: TRBV15
j_call: TRBJ1-2
clone_size: NA
cdr3_nt: TGTGCCACCAGCAGAGCCACGGGGGCTAACTATGGCTACACCTTC
cdr3_aa: CATSRATGANYGYTF

d_call: NA
v_call: TRBV7-6
j_call: TRBJ2-5
clone_size: NA
cdr3_nt: TGTGCCAGCAGCCGCTTAGAGGGAAAGACCCAGTACTTC
cdr3_aa: CASSRLEGKTQYF

d_call: NA
v_call: TRBV30
j_call: TRBJ2-6
clone_size: NA
cdr3_nt: TGTGCCTGGAGCGACAGGACTGGGGCCAACGTCCTGACTTTC
cdr3_aa: CAWSDRTGANVLTF

d_call: NA
v_call: TRBV10-1
j_call: TRBJ1-2
clone_size: NA
cdr3_nt: TGCGCCAGCATAATACCCCCCTATGGCTACACCTTC
cdr3_aa: CASIIPPYGYTF

d_call: TRBD2
v_call: TRBV7-2
j_call: TRBJ2-6
clone_size: NA
cdr3_nt: TGTGCCAGCAGCTTTAGCGGGGCCCGCTCTGGGGCCAACGTCCTGACTTTC
cdr3_aa: CASSFSGARSGANVLTF

d_call: TRBD1
v_call: TRBV6-1
j_call: TRBJ1-4
clone_size: NA
cdr3_nt: TGTGCCACCTTTGGACAGGGCGGCGAAAAACTGTTTTTT
cdr3_aa: CATFGQGGEKLFF

d_call: NA
v_call: TRBV6-1
j_call: TRBJ2-2
clone_size: NA
cdr3_nt: TGTGCCAGCAGGGAGGGGGAGCTGTTTTTT
cdr3_aa: CASREGELFF

d_call: NA
v_call: TRBV28
j_call: TRBJ2-4
clone_size: few
cdr3_nt: TGTGCCAGCGCAACCGGGACTCCCCCAGCGATTCAGTACTTC
cdr3_aa: CASATGTPPAIQYF

d_call: NA
v_call: TRBV6-1
j_call: TRBJ2-1
clone_size: NA
cdr3_nt: TGTGCCAGCAGTGAATTCTTCGGCAGCGAGCAGTTCTTC
cdr3_aa: CASSEFFGSEQFF

d_call: TRBD2
v_call: TRBV28
j_call: TRBJ2-3
clone_size: NA
cdr3_nt: TGTGCCAGCAGTTTCAATCCGGGACTAGCGGGAGAAGACGCAGATACGCAGTATTTT
cdr3_aa: CASSFNPGLAGEDADTQYF

d_call: TRBD1
v_call: TRBV28
j_call: TRBJ1-1
clone_size: NA
cdr3_nt: TGTGCCAGCAGTGCAGGGGGCGTCGTCACTGAAGCTTTCTTT
cdr3_aa: CASSAGGVVTEAFF

d_call: TRBD2
v_call: TRBV6-2/TRBV6-3
j_call: TRBJ2-7
clone_size: NA
cdr3_nt: TGTGCCAGCAGTTACGCGAGGACTAGCCCCAATCGCGAGCAGTACTTC
cdr3_aa: CASSYARTSPNREQYF

d_call: TRBD1
v_call: TRBV30
j_call: TRBJ1-5
clone_size: NA
cdr3_nt: TGTGCCTGGAGTGCGGGACAGATCAATCAGCCCCAGCATTTT
cdr3_aa: CAWSAGQINQPQHF

d_call: TRBD1
v_call: TRBV5-1
j_call: TRBJ2-2
clone_size: NA
cdr3_nt: TGCGCCAGCAGCTTGCCGGGGACAGCCGTAACCACCGGGGAGCTGTTTTTT
cdr3_aa: CASSLPGTAVTTGELFF

d_call: NA
v_call: TRBV9
j_call: TRBJ2-3
clone_size: NA
cdr3_nt: TGTGCCAGCAGCGTAGCCCAACTAGGAGATACGCAGTATTTT
cdr3_aa: CASSVAQLGDTQYF

d_call: TRBD1
v_call: TRBV5-4
j_call: TRBJ1-6
clone_size: NA
cdr3_nt: TGTGCCAGCAGCTTGGGACAGGGGTATAATTCACCCCTCCACTTT
cdr3_aa: CASSLGQGYNSPLHF

d_call: TRBD2
v_call: TRBV20-1
j_call: TRBJ2-2
clone_size: NA
cdr3_nt: TGCGGTGCTAGACTAGCGGGAGCCGGGGAGCTGTTTTTT
cdr3_aa: CGARLAGAGELFF

d_call: NA
v_call: TRBV2
j_call: TRBJ2-1
clone_size: few
cdr3_nt: TGTGCCAGCAGTGTGGAGGGACAACGGGCCGCCTACAATGAGCAGTTCTTC
cdr3_aa: CASSVEGQRAAYNEQFF

d_call: NA
v_call: TRBV24-1
j_call: TRBJ1-5
clone_size: NA
cdr3_nt: TGTGCCACCAGTGACCCCCCTTCGTGGGCCCAGCATTTT
cdr3_aa: CATSDPPSWAQHF

d_call: NA
v_call: TRBV12-3/TRBV12-4
j_call: TRBJ1-2
clone_size: few
cdr3_nt: TGTGCCAGCAGTTTTTCTAACTATGGCTACACCTTC
cdr3_aa: CASSFSNYGYTF

d_call: TRBD2
v_call: TRBV11-2
j_call: TRBJ2-5
clone_size: few
cdr3_nt: TGTGCCAGCAGCCCGGGACTAGCGGGGACCAGGGCCCAGTACTTC
cdr3_aa: CASSPGLAGTRAQYF

d_call: TRBD1
v_call: TRBV6-5
j_call: TRBJ2-7
clone_size: few
cdr3_nt: TGTGCCAGCAGTTATTGGCCGGGACAGGGGGCGTCCGAGCAGTACTTC
cdr3_aa: CASSYWPGQGASEQYF

d_call: NA
v_call: TRBV28
j_call: TRBJ2-7
clone_size: NA
cdr3_nt: TGTGCCAGCAGTCGAAGGAACAATCTCTACGAGCAGTACTTC
cdr3_aa: CASSRRNNLYEQYF

d_call: NA
v_call: TRBV7-8
j_call: TRBJ2-1
clone_size: NA
cdr3_nt: TGTGCCAGCAGCTTTGAGAGGCATGAGCAGTTCTTC
cdr3_aa: CASSFERHEQFF

d_call: TRBD2
v_call: TRBV7-6
j_call: TRBJ2-3
clone_size: few
cdr3_nt: TGTGCCAGCAGCGCTATACTAGCGGGGAGCACAGATACGCAGTATTTT
cdr3_aa: CASSAILAGSTDTQYF

d_call: NA
v_call: TRBV20-1
j_call: TRBJ2-3
clone_size: few
cdr3_nt: TGCAGTGCTACCCGGATGGGCACAGATACGCAGTATTTT
cdr3_aa: CSATRMGTDTQYF